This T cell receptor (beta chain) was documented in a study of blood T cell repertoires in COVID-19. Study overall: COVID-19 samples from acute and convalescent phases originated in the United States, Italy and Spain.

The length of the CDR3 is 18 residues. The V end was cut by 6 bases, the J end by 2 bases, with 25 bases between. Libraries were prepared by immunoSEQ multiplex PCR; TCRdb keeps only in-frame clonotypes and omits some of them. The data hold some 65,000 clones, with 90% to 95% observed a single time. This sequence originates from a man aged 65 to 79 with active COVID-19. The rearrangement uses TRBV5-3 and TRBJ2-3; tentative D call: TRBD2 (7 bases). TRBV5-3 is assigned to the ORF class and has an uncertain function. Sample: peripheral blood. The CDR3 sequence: CARNWGGYSPPHTDTQYF. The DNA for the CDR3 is TGTGCCAGAAATTGGGGGGGCTACTCCCCACCCCACACAGATACGCAGTATTTT.